The 11 T cell receptor beta chains listed next were all sequenced from one sample in a study of a mutant IDH1 vaccine in newly diagnosed glioma. Profiled with immunoSEQ multiplex PCR; TCRdb holds only in-frame clones, not every one. The sample holds 39,000 or so clones, around three quarters seen once. Time point denoted: week 5, during vaccination. Vaccination comprised doses that each held 300 ug of mutant IDH1 20-mer peptide, plus topical imiquimod. For these TCRs, the target antigens are not known. The sequencing here drew on PBMCs, taken from a glioma patient whose treatment included an IDH1 peptide vaccine. The receptors shown here come from a man aged 35 to 55 with glioma.

This clone has just one count. CDR3 protein: CASSEQVGGGSQYF. The CDR3 DNA is TGTGCCAGCAGTGAACAAGTCGGCGGGGGTTCTCAGTACTTC. The rearrangement joins TRBV25-1 to TRBJ2-5, with 7 bases matching TRBD2. The CDR3 consists of 14 residues. The ends lost 2 bases at V and 11 bases at J; junction bases unmatched: 11. CDR1 MGHDK and CDR2 SYGVNS come from the germline V gene.

The chain couples TRBV27 to TRBJ2-7; D is uncertain. This CDR3 contains 14 residues. Trimming removed 4 bases at V and 4 bases at J, with 14 bases between. Germline V gene lookup returns CDR1 MNHEY and CDR2 SMNVEV (reference sequence). CDR3 bases: TGTGCCAGCAGTTCCCGGAGTACAAAATACGAGCAGTACTTC. Amino acids: CASSSRSTKYEQYF.

V is TRBV5-1 and J is TRBJ2-2, with 9 bases lining up with TRBD1. The trim removed 3 bases at V and 3 bases at J, leaving 12 bases unmatched. The CDR3 is 18 residues long. Per the germline V gene, CDR1 is SGHRS and CDR2 is YFSETQ. As DNA, the CDR3 is TGCGCCAGCAGCTCAGGGACAGGGCTTTCAATAGACACCGGGGAGCTGTTTTTT. Its protein is CASSSGTGLSIDTGELFF.

This chain links TRBV6-5 with TRBJ1-1; D is perhaps TRBD1 (6 bases). Trimming removed 3 bases from V and 6 bases from J, with 14 bases in between. The germline V gene has CDR1 MNHEY and CDR2 SVGAGI. The CDR3 has 14 amino acids. This chain's CDR3 is CASSYVGEGAEAFF. CDR3 nucleotides: TGTGCCAGCAGTTATGTCGGGGAGGGGGCTGAAGCTTTCTTT.

This clone was observed a few times. This sequence joins TRBV5-1 and TRBJ2-6; the D gene is possibly TRBD2 (6 bases). V was trimmed by 5 bases and J by 0 bases, leaving 12 bases between them. The length of the CDR3 is 16 residues. Germline V gives CDR1 SGHRS, CDR2 YFSETQ. The chain's CDR3 is CASREGLTSGANVLTF. The CDR3, as DNA: TGCGCCAGCAGGGAGGGGCTAACCTCTGGGGCCAACGTCCTGACTTTC.

V and J are TRBV5-1 and TRBJ1-4; TRBD1 might be the D (6 bases). Per the germline V gene, CDR1 is SGHRS and CDR2 is YFSETQ. This CDR3 has 17 amino acids. Trimming removed 2 bases at V and 0 bases at J, with 14 bases between. The CDR3 coding sequence is TGCGCCAGCAGCTTACCCGGACAGAGTGCAACTAATGAAAAACTGTTTTTT. It specifies CASSLPGQSATNEKLFF.

The chain joins TRBV27 to TRBJ1-5, with D possibly being TRBD1 (6 bases). The CDR3 has 14 residues. Between the trimmed V and J ends, which lost 0 bases and 7 bases, there was a span of 10 bases. Germline V gives CDR1 MNHEY, CDR2 SMNVEV (reference sequence). DNA for the CDR3: TGTGCCAGCAGTTTATCTCTGGGACACCAGCCCCAGCATTTT. Translated, it gives CASSLSLGHQPQHF.

V gene TRBV5-6 combines with J gene TRBJ2-5; 7 bases match TRBD1. The V gene's germline CDR1 is SGHDT and CDR2 YYEEEE. CDR3 size: 13 residues. V lost 5 bases, J lost 5 bases, and 6 bases stayed unmatched. The CDR3 coding sequence is TGTGCCAGCAGTTTTGACAGGGTGGAGACCCAGTACTTC. Translation: CASSFDRVETQYF.

This chain connects TRBV5-1 to TRBJ1-1; 7 nucleotides agree with TRBD1. Germline values: CDR1 SGHRS, CDR2 YFSETQ. The CDR3 is 16 residues long. V lost 4 bases to trimming and J lost 2 bases; unmatched junction nucleotides: 11. CDR3: CASSRAAGTVNTEAFF. CDR3 bases: TGCGCCAGCAGCCGCGCGGCCGGGACAGTTAACACTGAAGCTTTCTTT.

The CDR3 loop is CASSFTGGSYEQYF. In nucleotides, the CDR3 is TGTGCCAGCAGCTTTACCGGCGGATCCTACGAGCAGTACTTC. V is TRBV5-6 and J is TRBJ2-7; D ambiguous. CDR3 length equals 14 residues. The germline gives CDR1 SGHDT, CDR2 YYEEEE. With 2 bases removed from V and 1 base from J, the gap between germline ends came to 10 bases.

V and J are TRBV18 and TRBJ2-5; D may match TRBD1 or TRBD2 (5 bases each). V lost 3 bases and J 4 bases, leaving 9 bases between the germline ends. CDR1 and CDR2 (germline): KGHSH, LQKENI. The length of the CDR3 is 13 residues. Here the CDR3 reads CASSPGDGETQYF. The CDR3 coding sequence is TGTGCCAGCTCACCCGGGGACGGAGAGACCCAGTACTTC.